The source of this T cell receptor (beta chain) is a study of T cells in Graves' hyperthyroidism and ophthalmopathy. General study points: The model made its ophthalmopathy prediction, and onset followed a median approximately 6 months later.

Ten or more counts support this clonotype. Its antigen is unidentified. Losses at the gene ends were 0 bases for V and 6 bases for J; bases not matched to a gene: 0. Germline-derived CDR1 and CDR2 are DFQATT and SNEGSKA (reference sequence). CDR3 length: 12 amino acids. RNA transcripts yielded amplified TCR beta CDR3 regions. Carried out on the TCR CDR3, a first-round RT-PCR used the HTBI primer set. TCRdb redid the calling of the multiplex PCR reads with MiXCR, one entry per CDR3 protein. The table lists 490,000 or so distinct CDR3 sequences, 15% to 20% of them singletons. For the diagnoses, clinical symptoms, serum thyroxine and TRAb, thyroid ultrasound and orbital computed tomography were used.

The sequence came from a woman aged 25 to 39 with Graves' ophthalmopathy. V gene TRBV20-1 combines with J gene TRBJ2-7; TRBD1 matches at 9 bases. Sample: blood. This chain's CDR3 is CSARETGGEQYF. CDR3 coding DNA: TGCAGTGCTAGAGAGACAGGGGGCGAGCAGTACTTC.